This T cell receptor beta chain was found in a study of regulatory T cells in long-lasting Graves disease. Study-level information: Graves' patients diagnosed newly had used antithyroid drugs under 3 months. Study-level points and caveats: There was favoring of TRBV28, TRBJ1-2 and TRBJ2-5 in persistent disease. It was possible that the small sample size reduced accuracy.

This clonotype was seen many times. Antigen: not known. CDR1 and CDR2 from the germline V gene are SGHTA and FQGNSA. The V end lost 4 bases, the J end lost 9 bases, and 16 bases lay between the germline ends. The CDR3 runs 14 residues. For TCR beta, libraries came from iRepertoire HTBI primers and Arm-PCR of CDR3 regions. MiXCR, run by TCRdb on the multiplex PCR reads, gives a single entry per CDR3 protein. Here the sample spans a few hundred thousand distinct CDR3 sequences, roughly 13% being singletons. The sample's time point: newly diagnosed GD, antithyroid drugs for less than 3 months. Making the TCR library involved RNA that had been extracted from PBMCs. This sample was shared with a second study, whose subject was T cells in Graves' hyperthyroidism and ophthalmopathy. This second report adds: Researchers ran a first-round RT-PCR on the TCR CDR3 using the HTBI primer set.

J is TRBJ2-1 and V is TRBV7-2; D is ambiguous. The source material was peripheral blood mononuclear cells (PBMCs), sampled at new diagnosis, from a patient treated with antithyroid drugs. This TCR was sampled from a man aged 30 to 39 with Graves disease. CDR3 in DNA: TGTGCCAGCAGCTCGTTTTTGAGTCTGGTTGAGCAGTTCTTC. Translating it yields CASSSFLSLVEQFF. Full variable domain (rest looked up from reference TRBV7-2 and TRBJ2-1): GAGVSQSPSNKVTEKGKDVELRCDPISGHTALYWYRQSLGQGLEFLIYFQGNSAPDKSGLPSDRFSAERTGGSVSTLTIQRTQQEDSAVYLCASSSFLSLVEQFFGPGTRLTVL.